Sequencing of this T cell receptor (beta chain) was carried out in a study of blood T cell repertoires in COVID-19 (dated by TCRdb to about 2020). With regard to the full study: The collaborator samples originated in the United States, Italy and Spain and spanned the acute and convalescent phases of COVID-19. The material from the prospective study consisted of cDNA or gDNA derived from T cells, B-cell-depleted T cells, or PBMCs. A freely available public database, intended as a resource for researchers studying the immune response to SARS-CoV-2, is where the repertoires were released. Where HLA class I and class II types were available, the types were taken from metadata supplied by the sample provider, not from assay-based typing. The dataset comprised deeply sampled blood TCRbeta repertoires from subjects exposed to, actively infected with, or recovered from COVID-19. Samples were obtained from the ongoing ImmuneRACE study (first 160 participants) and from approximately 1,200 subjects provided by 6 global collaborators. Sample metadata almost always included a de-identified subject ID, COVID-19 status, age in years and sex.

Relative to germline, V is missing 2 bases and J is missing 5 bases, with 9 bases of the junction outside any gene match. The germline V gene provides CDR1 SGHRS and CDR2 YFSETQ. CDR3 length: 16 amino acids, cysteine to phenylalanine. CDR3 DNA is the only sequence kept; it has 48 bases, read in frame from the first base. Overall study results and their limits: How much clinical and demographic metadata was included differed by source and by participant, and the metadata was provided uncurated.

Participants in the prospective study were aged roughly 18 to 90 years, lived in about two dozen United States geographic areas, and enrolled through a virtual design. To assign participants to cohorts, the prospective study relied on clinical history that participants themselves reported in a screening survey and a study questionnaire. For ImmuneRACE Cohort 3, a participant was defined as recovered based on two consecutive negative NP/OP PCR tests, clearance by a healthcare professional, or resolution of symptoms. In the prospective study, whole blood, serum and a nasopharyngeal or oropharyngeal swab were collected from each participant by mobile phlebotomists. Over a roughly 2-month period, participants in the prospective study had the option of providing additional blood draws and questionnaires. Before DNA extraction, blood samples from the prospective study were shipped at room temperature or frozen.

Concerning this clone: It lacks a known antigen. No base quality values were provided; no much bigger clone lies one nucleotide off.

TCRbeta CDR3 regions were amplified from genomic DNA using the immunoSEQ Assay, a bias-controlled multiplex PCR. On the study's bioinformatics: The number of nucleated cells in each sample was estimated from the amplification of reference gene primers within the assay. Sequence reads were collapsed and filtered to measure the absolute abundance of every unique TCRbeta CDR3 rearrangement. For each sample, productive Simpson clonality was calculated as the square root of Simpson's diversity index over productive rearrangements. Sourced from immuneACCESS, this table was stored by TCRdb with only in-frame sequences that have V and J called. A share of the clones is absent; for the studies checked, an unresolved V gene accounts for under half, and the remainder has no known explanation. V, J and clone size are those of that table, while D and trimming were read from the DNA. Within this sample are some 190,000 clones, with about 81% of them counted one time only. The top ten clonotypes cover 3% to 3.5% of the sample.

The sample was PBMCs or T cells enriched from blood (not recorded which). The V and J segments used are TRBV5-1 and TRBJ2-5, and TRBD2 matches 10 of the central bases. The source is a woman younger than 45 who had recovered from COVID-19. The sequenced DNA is TGCGCCAGCAGCTTCCTCGCTAGCGGGGGCCGGGAGACCCAGTACTTC. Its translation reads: CASSFLASGGRETQYF.